This T cell receptor (beta chain) was recorded in a study of T cell responses to AZD1222 COVID-19 vaccine. Across the study: Pooling was applied to second doses at about 4 or about 12 weeks.

The table came from immunoSEQ multiplex PCR; TCRdb's copy has only in-frame clones and leaves some out. The data contain 95,000 to 100,000 clones, about 86% of them singletons. V was cut by 1 base and J by 7 bases, with 16 bases left in between. CDR3 size: 15 residues. In germline, CDR1 is MGHRA, CDR2 YSYEKL. The sequence was collected from an adult in good health. Material: peripheral blood, obtained on day 0 of AZD1222 vaccination. V and J are TRBV4-1 and TRBJ1-2, with a tentative D call TRBD1 (6 bases). The CDR3 sequence is CASSQGTDGRGGYTF. For the CDR3, the DNA is TGCGCCAGCAGCCAAGGGACAGACGGGCGAGGTGGCTACACCTTC.